This T cell receptor beta chain was retrieved from a study of cytomegalovirus exposure and HLA in healthy donors. Study-wide points: Presence/absence results assume similar sequencing depth per donor, which may not hold. Exclusion applied to some V segments, including TRBV6-2 and TRBV6-3, as they were indistinguishable.

V lost 8 bases and J 7 bases, leaving 14 bases between the germline ends. CDR1 is MNHNS, CDR2 SASEGT, per germline. The CDR3 runs 12 residues. For this clone: Antigen unknown.

This PCR relied on a set of 60 Vbeta primers and 13 Jbeta primers. Only in-frame clones appear in the TCRdb table, and some are missing; sequencing was by immunoSEQ multiplex PCR. The data hold about 120,000 clones, with about 8% observed a single time. Sequences were obtained from PBMCs. This receptor was obtained from a woman aged 40 to 49 in good health and CMV-seropositive. The chain links TRBV6-1 to TRBJ1-1; perhaps TRBD1 as D (5 bases). The CDR3: CASSFRDFEAFF. The CDR3 nucleotides read TGTGCCAGCTCCTTTAGGGACTTTGAAGCTTTCTTT.